The clone carrying this T cell receptor beta chain has at least ten counts. There are 16 residues in the CDR3. TCRdb itself ran the RT-PCR reads through MiXCR, one entry per CDR3 protein. This table holds about 570,000 distinct CDR3 sequences, about 11% found once. These data come from a study of response to subunit inactivated influenza vaccine. Separately, the same data were catalogued under a study of T cells expressing NK-cell markers. Per that study: UMIs were included in TCR beta cDNA generated by 5'RACE template switching. The study sequenced eight donors, seven HCMV-seropositive and one seronegative.

V and J are TRBV21-1 and TRBJ2-7; TRBD2, as called in the table, went unchecked against the DNA. TRBV21-1 is tagged as a pseudogene. This specimen was PBMCs from blood, taken on the day of vaccination. The source of this sequence is a man aged 50 to 60 who received an inactivated influenza vaccine. CDR3: CASSKTASGIHYEQYF. DNA for the CDR3: TGTGCCAGCAGCAAAACGGCTAGCGGGATCCACTACGAGCAGTACTTC.